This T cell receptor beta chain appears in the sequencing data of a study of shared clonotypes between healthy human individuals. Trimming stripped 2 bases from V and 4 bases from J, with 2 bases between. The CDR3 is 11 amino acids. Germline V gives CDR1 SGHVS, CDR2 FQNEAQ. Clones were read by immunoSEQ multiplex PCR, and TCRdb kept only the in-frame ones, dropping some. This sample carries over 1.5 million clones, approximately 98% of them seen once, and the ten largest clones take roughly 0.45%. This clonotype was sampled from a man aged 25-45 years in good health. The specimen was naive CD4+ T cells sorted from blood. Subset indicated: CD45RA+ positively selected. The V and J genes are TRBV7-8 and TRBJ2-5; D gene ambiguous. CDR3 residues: CASSLTETQYF. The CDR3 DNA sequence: TGTGCCAGCAGCTTAACAGAGACCCAGTACTTC.